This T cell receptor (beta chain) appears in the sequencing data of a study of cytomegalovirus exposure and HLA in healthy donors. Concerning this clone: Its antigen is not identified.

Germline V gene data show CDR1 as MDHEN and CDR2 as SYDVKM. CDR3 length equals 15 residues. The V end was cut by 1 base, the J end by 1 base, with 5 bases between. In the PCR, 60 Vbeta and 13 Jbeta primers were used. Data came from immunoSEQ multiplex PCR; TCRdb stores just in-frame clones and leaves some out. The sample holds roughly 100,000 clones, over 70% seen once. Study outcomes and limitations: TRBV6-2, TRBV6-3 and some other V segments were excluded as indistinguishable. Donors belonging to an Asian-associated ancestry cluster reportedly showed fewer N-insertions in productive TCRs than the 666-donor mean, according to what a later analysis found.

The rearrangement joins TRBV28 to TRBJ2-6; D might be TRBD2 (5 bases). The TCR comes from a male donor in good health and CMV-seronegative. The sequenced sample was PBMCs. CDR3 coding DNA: TGTGCCAGCAGTTTATCGGGGTCTGGGGCCAACGTCCTGACTTTC. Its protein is CASSLSGSGANVLTF.